The present entry profiles one T cell receptor (beta chain) with its context. Its cognate antigen is unknown. The CDR3 loop spans 13 amino acids. V shed 6 bases and J shed 7 bases, with 12 bases lying between them. Germline V lookup: CDR1 MDHEN, CDR2 SYDVKM. This entry comes from a study of Ad26.COV2.S vaccination and SARS-CoV-2 variants. In the study overall: Trial arm assignment for the donor was COV1001 Ad26.COV2.S.

Treatment described: around 19 received Ad26.COV2.S at low or high dose, single or two shots; five or six received placebo; per-sample allocation not given. The samples date from day 63 after the first vaccine or placebo injection. Data came from immunoSEQ multiplex PCR; TCRdb stores just in-frame clones and leaves some out. Here the sample spans about 350,000 clones, about 87% being singletons. Study outcomes and limitations: Measurement of non-spike TCR breadth gave similar results in vaccine and placebo recipients. Spike-specific TCR breadth was greater after Ad26.COV2.S than placebo.

This chain links TRBV28 with TRBJ1-4; D might be TRBD1 (6 bases). The sequences come from peripheral blood, collected in a trial of Ad26.COV2.S vaccine versus placebo. This TCR derives from a person between 18 and 65 years old who received the Ad26.COV2.S COVID-19 vaccine or a placebo. The CDR3 here is CASRWAGVEKLFF. The DNA of the CDR3 is TGTGCCAGCAGATGGGCAGGGGTTGAAAAACTGTTTTTT.